The T cell receptor (beta chain) under discussion was sequenced for a study of T cell repertoires in cytomegalovirus infection. V gave up 3 bases and J gave up 6 bases, with 20 bases separating them. The CDR3 is 16 amino acids. In germline, CDR1 is SNHLY, CDR2 FYNNEI. From the reads, TCRdb called clonotypes with MiXCR, one entry per CDR3 protein. This table has roughly 200,000 distinct CDR3 sequences, roughly 34% appearing once. Comment on this clonotype: Its antigen remains unidentified.

Material: CD8+ T cells from cultured PBMCs, obtained from culture after CMV antigen stimulation. The chain employs TRBV2 and TRBJ1-2; maybe TRBD1 (6 bases). This TCR was sampled from a human donor in good health (CMV status not recorded). Some clones in this sample may be carry-over from other donors' samples. DNA of the CDR3: TGTGCCAGCAGTGAGGGGCAGGGGTTGTCGGAGGATGGCTACACCTTC. Its protein product is CASSEGQGLSEDGYTF. Full variable domain (remainder filled in from reference TRBV2 and TRBJ1-2): EPEVTQTPSHQVTQMGQEVILRCVPISNHLYFYWYRQILGQKVEFLVSFYNNEISEKSEIFDDQFSVERPDGSNFTLKIRSTKLEDSAMYFCASSEGQGLSEDGYTFGSGTRLTVV.